This T cell receptor beta chain was documented in a study of blood T cell repertoires in COVID-19. On the study more broadly: The study drew acute and convalescent COVID-19 samples from the United States, Italy and Spain.

Trimming pared 0 bases from V and 8 bases from J, leaving 13 bases between. CDR1 and CDR2 from the germline V gene are LGHNA and YNFKEQ. This CDR3 has 15 residues. TCRdb's table, derived via immunoSEQ multiplex PCR, lists solely in-frame clones and lacks some. Among 140,000 to 150,000 clones listed, roughly 89% were seen once. This chain joins TRBV4-2 and TRBJ1-4; a possible D gene is TRBD1 (5 bases). The clonotype comes from a man aged 60 to 69 with active or convalescent COVID-19. Sequenced material: peripheral blood. The CDR3 here is CASSQEGRAGEKLFF. In DNA form, the CDR3 reads TGTGCCAGCAGCCAAGAAGGCAGGGCAGGAGAAAAACTGTTTTTT.